This TCR beta chain derives from a study of blood T cell repertoires in COVID-19. The wider study: The samples span acute and convalescent COVID-19 from the United States, Italy and Spain. T cells, B-cell-depleted T cells, or PBMCs provided the cDNA or gDNA that served as material.

Under the authors' procedure: Estimation of nucleated cell counts relied on the amplification of reference gene primers. Method: immunoSEQ multiplex PCR; TCRdb's copy keeps in-frame clones and lacks some. D and trimming were read from the DNA, whereas the V and J calls and clone size are those reported in that table. The sample contains around 100,000 clones, 84% of which appear only once. The CDR3 is made up of 13 amino acids. Germline V gene data show CDR1 as KGHSH and CDR2 as LQKENI. The germline V and J ends were trimmed by 3 bases and 10 bases, with 13 bases remaining between them. V and J are TRBV18 and TRBJ2-1; tentatively, D is TRBD2 (5 bases). Sequenced: peripheral blood. The receptor was isolated from a man between 65 and 80 years old with active or convalescent COVID-19. CDR3 in DNA: TGTGCCAGCTCACCTTTTAACCCGGGGGAGCAGTTCTTC. Its translation: CASSPFNPGEQFF. The whole variable domain, filled in from reference TRBV18 and TRBJ2-1, reads NAGVMQNPRHLVRRRGQEARLRCSPMKGHSHVYWYRQLPEEGLKFMVYLQKENIIDESGMPKERFSAEFPKEGPSILRIQQVVRGDSAAYFCASSPFNPGEQFFGPGTRLTVL.